This is a list of T cell receptor beta chains from one sample in a study of OX40 agonist ivuxolimab in advanced cancers. Profiled with immunoSEQ multiplex PCR; TCRdb holds only in-frame clones, not every one. The table includes some 130,000 clones, about nine tenths detected once. This specimen was CD4+ or CD8+ T cells sorted from blood, taken in a trial of the OX40 agonist ivuxolimab. All receptors come from an adult with an advanced solid tumor such as melanoma, head and neck, liver or kidney cancer. Each CDR3 is given with its conserved first and last residue. A D gene is named only where the DNA matches it firmly. Rows give clone size only sometimes, using once, few, many, or a class for an expanded clone.

TRBD2,TRBV11-1,TRBJ2-1,.,CASSLGREISYNEQFF,TGTGCCAGCAGCTTAGGGCGGGAGATCTCCTACAATGAGCAGTTCTTC
TRBD1,TRBV5-1,TRBJ2-2,.,CASSLASDRGINTGELFF,TGCGCCAGCAGCTTGGCCTCGGACAGGGGAATAAACACCGGGGAGCTGTTTTTT
.,TRBV4-1,TRBJ2-2,.,CASSQVDMGFLSGELFF,TGCGCCAGCAGCCAAGTAGACATGGGTTTTCTTTCCGGGGAGCTGTTTTTT
TRBD1,TRBV7-2,TRBJ1-4,.,CASKQGAITNEKLFF,TGTGCCAGCAAGCAGGGGGCGATTACTAATGAAAAACTGTTTTTT
.,TRBV2,TRBJ2-3,.,CASLGASTPGTDTQYF,TGTGCCTCTCTCGGAGCCTCGACCCCGGGCACAGATACGCAGTATTTT
TRBD1,TRBV28,TRBJ1-2,once,CASSPTGGAHGYTF,TGTGCCAGCAGCCCGACAGGGGGCGCCCATGGCTACACCTTC
TRBD2,TRBV28,TRBJ2-1,.,CASSFPGGGNEQFF,TGTGCCAGCAGTTTTCCGGGAGGGGGGAATGAGCAGTTCTTC
.,TRBV28,TRBJ1-5,.,CASSLWNRVGNQPQHF,TGTGCCAGCAGTTTATGGAACAGGGTAGGCAATCAGCCCCAGCATTTT
.,TRBV5-4,TRBJ1-6,once,CASSLGLSENSPLHF,TGTGCCAGCAGCCTGGGTTTAAGTGAGAATTCACCCCTCCACTTT
TRBD2,TRBV7-9,TRBJ2-1,.,CASSLRGTSVSEQFF,TGTGCCAGCAGCTTAAGGGGGACTAGTGTTAGTGAGCAGTTCTTC
.,TRBV19,TRBJ1-1,.,CASSPAGTEAFF,TGTGCCAGTAGTCCCGCCGGCACTGAAGCTTTCTTT
.,TRBV25-1,TRBJ1-4,.,CASSELNWDRVGELFF,TGTGCCAGCAGTGAATTGAACTGGGATAGGGTAGGGGAACTGTTTTTT
.,TRBV5-3,TRBJ2-7,.,CARSLHPAREQYF,TGTGCCAGAAGCTTACACCCAGCTCGGGAGCAGTACTTC
.,TRBV4-3,TRBJ2-3,.,CASSQVERADTQYF,TGCGCCAGCAGCCAAGTTGAAAGGGCGGATACGCAGTATTTT
TRBD2,TRBV4-1,TRBJ2-1,.,CASSHRLAGRYNEQFF,TGCGCCAGCAGCCATCGACTAGCGGGGCGATACAATGAGCAGTTCTTC
.,TRBV25-1,TRBJ2-7,.,CASSVKDYEQYF,TGTGCCAGCAGTGTTAAAGACTACGAGCAGTACTTC
TRBD2,TRBV7-3,TRBJ2-1,.,CASSPQGRAGGSYQFF,TGTGCCAGCAGCCCCCAAGGGCGAGCGGGAGGGTCGTATCAGTTCTTC
.,TRBV13,TRBJ2-2,.,CASSFNRANTGELFF,TGTGCCAGCAGCTTTAACAGGGCGAACACCGGGGAGCTGTTTTTT
TRBD1,TRBV9,TRBJ2-4,once,CASSPEQGFIQYF,TGTGCCAGCAGCCCCGAACAGGGGTTCATTCAGTACTTC
.,TRBV21-1,TRBJ2-2,.,CASSKLQTGELFF,TGTGCCAGCAGCAAATTACAGACCGGGGAGCTGTTTTTT
TRBD1,TRBV29-1,TRBJ1-5,.,CSVRQGEGGPQHF,TGCAGCGTCAGACAGGGGGAGGGGGGTCCCCAGCATTTT
TRBD2,TRBV25-1,TRBJ2-7,.,CASTASGTYEQYF,TGTGCCAGCACGGCTAGCGGGACCTACGAGCAGTACTTC
TRBD1,TRBV19,TRBJ2-3,.,CASSDRGSIDTQYF,TGTGCCAGTAGCGACAGGGGGTCAATCGATACGCAGTATTTT
TRBD2,TRBV27,TRBJ2-7,.,CATSFSGRSYEQYF,TGTGCCACCAGTTTTTCCGGGAGGTCTTACGAGCAGTACTTC
TRBD2,TRBV5-1,TRBJ2-5,.,CASSEGLAGVRETQYF,TGCGCCAGCAGCGAGGGACTAGCGGGAGTTAGAGAGACCCAGTACTTC
.,TRBV9,TRBJ2-1,once,CASSDQGGGNYNEQFF,TGTGCCAGCAGCGACCAGGGTGGCGGGAACTACAATGAGCAGTTCTTC
.,TRBV18,TRBJ2-7,.,CASSPPGQGRYEQYF,TGTGCCAGCTCACCACCCGGCCAGGGAAGATACGAGCAGTACTTC
.,TRBV4-3,TRBJ1-1,.,CASSQDRTARGEAFF,TGCGCCAGCAGCCAAGATCGGACGGCGAGAGGTGAAGCTTTCTTT
.,TRBV15,TRBJ1-1,.,CATSRAGLGTEAFF,TGTGCCACCAGCCGAGCCGGGCTTGGCACTGAAGCTTTCTTT
.,TRBV30,TRBJ1-4,.,CAWTFGTPEKLFF,TGTGCCTGGACATTCGGGACACCTGAAAAACTGTTTTTT
.,TRBV19,TRBJ2-7,.,CASSPFFGGYEQYF,TGTGCCAGTAGCCCCTTCTTTGGGGGCTACGAGCAGTACTTC
.,TRBV27,TRBJ1-4,.,CASSGVATNEKLFF,TGTGCCAGCAGCGGGGTTGCAACTAATGAAAAACTGTTTTTT
.,TRBV28,TRBJ2-7,.,CASSFQGLGLSEQYF,TGTGCCAGCAGTTTCCAGGGGCTTGGGCTGAGCGAGCAGTACTTC
TRBD2,TRBV4-1,TRBJ2-7,once,CASSQGVSGSSYEQYF,TGCGCCAGCAGCCAAGGGGTCAGCGGGAGCTCCTACGAGCAGTACTTC
.,TRBV12-2,TRBJ2-2,.,CASRLEGQATNTGELFF,TGTGCAAGTCGCTTAGAGGGACAGGCCACGAACACCGGGGAGCTGTTTTTT
.,TRBV6-5,TRBJ2-7,.,CASSYSSRANEQYF,TGTGCCAGCAGTTACTCGAGCAGGGCCAACGAGCAGTACTTC
.,TRBV6-4,TRBJ1-1,.,CASSDLNRDFEAFF,TGTGCCAGCAGTGACCTTAACAGGGACTTTGAAGCTTTCTTT
TRBD2,TRBV5-4,TRBJ2-1,.,CASSLDVSGRNEQFF,TGTGCCAGCAGCTTGGATGTTAGCGGGAGGAATGAGCAGTTCTTC
TRBD2,TRBV9,TRBJ2-2,.,CASSVSSGANTGELFF,TGTGCCAGCAGCGTGTCTAGCGGAGCGAACACCGGGGAGCTGTTTTTT
.,TRBV7-9,TRBJ2-7,.,CASRDSSYEQYF,TGTGCCAGCCGAGACAGCTCCTACGAGCAGTACTTC
TRBD2,TRBV5-4,TRBJ2-1,.,CASSQSGSLNEQFF,TGTGCCAGCAGCCAGAGCGGGAGTCTCAATGAGCAGTTCTTC
TRBD1,TRBV30,TRBJ2-7,.,CAWSPGGTTYEQYF,TGTGCCTGGAGCCCAGGGGGCACCACCTACGAGCAGTACTTC
.,TRBV4-1,TRBJ2-2,.,CASSTRQIDTGELFF,TGCGCCAGCAGCACCCGACAGATTGACACCGGGGAGCTGTTTTTT
.,TRBV7-3,TRBJ1-1,once,CASSLTSQNTEAFF,TGTGCCAGCAGCTTAACTAGCCAGAACACTGAAGCTTTCTTT
.,TRBV6-5,TRBJ1-1,.,CASRPGLMNTEAFF,TGTGCCAGCAGACCAGGACTGATGAACACTGAAGCTTTCTTT
.,TRBV5-6,TRBJ2-6,.,CASSLSRGRGVVLTF,TGTGCCAGCAGCTTGAGCCGGGGAAGAGGCGTCGTCCTGACTTTC
.,TRBV10-2,TRBJ2-4,.,CASSKGGLDIQYF,TGCGCCAGCAGTAAAGGGGGGTTGGACATTCAGTACTTC
.,TRBV19,TRBJ1-1,once,CATRPGRSTEAFF,TGTGCCACCAGACCAGGACGGTCCACTGAAGCTTTCTTT
TRBD1,TRBV30,TRBJ1-4,.,CAWSGLAGGEKLFF,TGTGCCTGGAGTGGTTTGGCAGGGGGCGAAAAACTGTTTTTT
TRBD2,TRBV6-6,TRBJ2-3,.,CASTRGTSGSTDTQYF,TGTGCCAGCACCCGCGGGACTAGCGGTAGCACAGATACGCAGTATTTT
.,TRBV5-1,TRBJ1-5,.,CASSLGGGNQPQHF,TGCGCCAGCAGCTTAGGCGGGGGTAATCAGCCCCAGCATTTT